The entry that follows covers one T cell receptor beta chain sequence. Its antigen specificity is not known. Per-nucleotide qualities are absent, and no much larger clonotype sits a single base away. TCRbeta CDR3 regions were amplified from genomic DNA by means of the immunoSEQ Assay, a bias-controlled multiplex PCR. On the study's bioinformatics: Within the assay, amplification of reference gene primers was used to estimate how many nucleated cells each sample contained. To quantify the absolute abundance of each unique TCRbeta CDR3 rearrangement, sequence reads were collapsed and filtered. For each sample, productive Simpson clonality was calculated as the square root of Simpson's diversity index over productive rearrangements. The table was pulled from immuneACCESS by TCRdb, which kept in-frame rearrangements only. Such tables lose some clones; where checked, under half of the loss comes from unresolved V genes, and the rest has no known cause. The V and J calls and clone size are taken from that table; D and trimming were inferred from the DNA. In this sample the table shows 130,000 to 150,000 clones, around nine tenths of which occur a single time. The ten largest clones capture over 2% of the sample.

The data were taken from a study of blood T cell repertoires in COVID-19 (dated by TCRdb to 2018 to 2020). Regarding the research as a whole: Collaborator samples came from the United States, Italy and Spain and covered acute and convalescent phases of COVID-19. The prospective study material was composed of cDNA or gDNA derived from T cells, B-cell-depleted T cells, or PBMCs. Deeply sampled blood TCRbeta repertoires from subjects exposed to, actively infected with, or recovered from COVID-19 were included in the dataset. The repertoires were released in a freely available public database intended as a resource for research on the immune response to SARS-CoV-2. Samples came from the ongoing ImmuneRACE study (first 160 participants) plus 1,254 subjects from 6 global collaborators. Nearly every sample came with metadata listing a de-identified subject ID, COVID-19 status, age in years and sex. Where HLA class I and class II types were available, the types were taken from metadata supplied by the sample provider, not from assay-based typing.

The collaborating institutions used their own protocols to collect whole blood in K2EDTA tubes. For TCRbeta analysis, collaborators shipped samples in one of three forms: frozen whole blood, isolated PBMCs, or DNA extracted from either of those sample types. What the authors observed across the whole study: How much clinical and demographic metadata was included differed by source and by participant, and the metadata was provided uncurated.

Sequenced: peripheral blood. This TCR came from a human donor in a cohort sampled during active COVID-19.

Read as DNA, the sequence is TGTGCCTGGCGACCTCGGGGGGCGAGCAATCAGCCCCAGCATTTT. Translated, it gives CAWRPRGASNQPQHF. The V and J segments used are TRBV30 and TRBJ1-5; TRBD1 is a possible D gene, resting on 6 matching bases. The CDR3 runs 15 residues from the cysteine to the phenylalanine. Only CDR3 DNA is held: 45 bases, read in frame from base 1. Via the germline V gene (reference sequence), CDR1 is GTSNPN and CDR2 SVGIG. At the junction V is shortened by 5 bases and J by 1 base, with 15 bases in between.